This T cell receptor (beta chain) was profiled in a study of cytomegalovirus exposure and HLA in healthy donors. Findings and limits, study-wide: The study listed 150 to 200 cytomegalovirus-associated TCR beta chains.

As concerns this clone: No antigen is known for it.

V was shortened by 8 bases and J by 8 bases, with 12 bases between the two germline ends. This CDR3 has 11 amino acids. CDR1 ENHRY and CDR2 SYGVKD come from the germline V gene. The protocol was immunoSEQ multiplex PCR, while the TCRdb copy is restricted to in-frame clones and leaves out a portion. The top ten clones hold 11% to 15% of a sample with over 200,000 clones, approximately 80% of them seen once. This receptor was taken from a woman in her twenties or thirties in good health and CMV-seropositive. Sample: PBMCs. This chain uses TRBV10-3 with TRBJ1-2; no clear D. The CDR3 here is CAIEGKGGYTF. Here the CDR3 DNA reads TGTGCCATCGAAGGGAAAGGCGGCTACACCTTC.